A selection of T cell receptor beta chains follows, all from one sample in a study of CD8+ T cells in alopecia areata. The data were produced by immunoSEQ multiplex PCR, yet TCRdb's version contains in-frame clones alone and is incomplete. The sample includes over 85,000 clones, around 38% seen only once; the top ten take 1% to 1.5%. Specimen: CD4+ T cells sorted from blood. The receptor set was obtained from a human donor with alopecia areata. CDR3s include the opening cysteine and the closing phenylalanine or tryptophan. Fields, in order: J gene, V gene, D gene, clone size, CDR3 DNA, CDR3 protein. D genes are given only for firm matches. Expanded clones get a size class; other rows say once, few or many, or leave the size out.

J gene: TRBJ2-1
V gene: TRBV18
D gene: NA
clone size: few
CDR3 DNA: TGTGCCAGCTCCCCACCTGGGGCCTACTACAATGAGCAGTTCTTC
CDR3 protein: CASSPPGAYYNEQFF

J gene: TRBJ2-1
V gene: TRBV18
D gene: NA
clone size: NA
CDR3 DNA: TGTGCCAGCTCACCATCTGGCGGCTACAATGAGCAGTTCTTC
CDR3 protein: CASSPSGGYNEQFF

J gene: TRBJ1-3
V gene: TRBV30
D gene: TRBD1
clone size: NA
CDR3 DNA: TGTGCCTGGAGTCGGAGGACAGGGTCTGGAAACACCATATATTTT
CDR3 protein: CAWSRRTGSGNTIYF

J gene: TRBJ1-2
V gene: TRBV28
D gene: NA
clone size: few
CDR3 DNA: TGTGCCAGCAGTTTGTCGGGTGGCTATGGCTACACCTTC
CDR3 protein: CASSLSGGYGYTF

J gene: TRBJ2-7
V gene: TRBV5-1
D gene: NA
clone size: NA
CDR3 DNA: TGCGCCAGCAGCTTGGACCTCTACGAGCAGTACTTC
CDR3 protein: CASSLDLYEQYF

J gene: TRBJ2-2
V gene: TRBV7-8
D gene: TRBD2
clone size: NA
CDR3 DNA: TGTGCCAGCAGCTTACCGCCAGCGGGGGCCGCCGGGGAGCTGTTTTTT
CDR3 protein: CASSLPPAGAAGELFF

J gene: TRBJ2-3
V gene: TRBV29-1
D gene: NA
clone size: few
CDR3 DNA: TGCAGCGTTGTTGGTGGGAGCACAGATACGCAGTATTTT
CDR3 protein: CSVVGGSTDTQYF

J gene: TRBJ2-1
V gene: TRBV29-1
D gene: NA
clone size: NA
CDR3 DNA: TGCAGCGTTGCGGGGTTTGGCACCTACAATGAGCAGTTCTTC
CDR3 protein: CSVAGFGTYNEQFF

J gene: TRBJ2-5
V gene: TRBV7-9
D gene: NA
clone size: NA
CDR3 DNA: TGTGCCAGCAGACCACAGGGTTTGGGGTTGACCCAGTACTTC
CDR3 protein: CASRPQGLGLTQYF

J gene: TRBJ2-2
V gene: TRBV4-1
D gene: TRBD2
clone size: NA
CDR3 DNA: TGCGCCAGCAGCCAACATGGCGGGGGGACTAACACCGGGGAGCTGTTTTTT
CDR3 protein: CASSQHGGGTNTGELFF

J gene: TRBJ2-7
V gene: TRBV29-1
D gene: TRBD1
clone size: few
CDR3 DNA: TGCAGCGTGGCAACAGGGGGCGGATACGAGCAGTACTTC
CDR3 protein: CSVATGGGYEQYF

J gene: TRBJ2-2
V gene: TRBV29-1
D gene: TRBD1
clone size: few
CDR3 DNA: TGCAGCGTGCGGAGGGCAGGGGGCAACACCGGGGAGCTGTTTTTT
CDR3 protein: CSVRRAGGNTGELFF

J gene: TRBJ2-3
V gene: TRBV30
D gene: TRBD2
clone size: few
CDR3 DNA: TGTGCCTGGCTGACTAGCGTTAGCACAGATACGCAGTATTTT
CDR3 protein: CAWLTSVSTDTQYF

J gene: TRBJ1-1
V gene: TRBV7-9
D gene: NA
clone size: NA
CDR3 DNA: TGTGCCAGCAGCTCTACTGTGAACACTGAAGCTTTCTTT
CDR3 protein: CASSSTVNTEAFF

J gene: TRBJ1-2
V gene: TRBV2
D gene: TRBD1
clone size: NA
CDR3 DNA: TGTGCCAGCAGGCTACAGGGGACTAGCTATGATGGCTACACCTTC
CDR3 protein: CASRLQGTSYDGYTF

J gene: TRBJ2-1
V gene: TRBV5-6
D gene: TRBD2
clone size: few
CDR3 DNA: TGTGCCAGCAGCTCTCAATTGGGAGCGGGGGAGCAGTTCTTC
CDR3 protein: CASSSQLGAGEQFF

J gene: TRBJ2-2
V gene: TRBV29-1
D gene: NA
clone size: few
CDR3 DNA: TGCAGCGTTGACAGGGGTGGCACCGGGGAGCTGTTTTTT
CDR3 protein: CSVDRGGTGELFF

J gene: TRBJ2-1
V gene: TRBV29-1
D gene: TRBD1
clone size: few
CDR3 DNA: TGCAGCGTTGTGGGTAAACAGGGGGCCGATGAGCAGTTCTTC
CDR3 protein: CSVVGKQGADEQFF

J gene: TRBJ2-6
V gene: TRBV7-2
D gene: NA
clone size: NA
CDR3 DNA: TGTGCCAGCAGTTACACCTCTGGGGCCAACGTCCTGACTTTC
CDR3 protein: CASSYTSGANVLTF

J gene: TRBJ2-3
V gene: TRBV7-9
D gene: NA
clone size: many
CDR3 DNA: TGTGCCAGCAGCAAGAGACTTCCCCCACAGGGAGGTACGCAGTATTTT
CDR3 protein: CASSKRLPPQGGTQYF

J gene: TRBJ2-3
V gene: TRBV25-1
D gene: NA
clone size: once
CDR3 DNA: TGTGCCAGCAGTGAATATGCGAGCACAGATACGCAGTATTTT
CDR3 protein: CASSEYASTDTQYF

J gene: TRBJ2-1
V gene: TRBV2
D gene: TRBD2
clone size: NA
CDR3 DNA: TGTGCCAGCAGTGACCCGGGAGGGCCAAGAAATGAGCAGTTCTTC
CDR3 protein: CASSDPGGPRNEQFF

J gene: TRBJ2-3
V gene: TRBV7-6
D gene: TRBD2
clone size: NA
CDR3 DNA: TGTGCCAGCAGCTCAAGACTAAGCGGGGGGCCCACAGATACGCAGTATTTT
CDR3 protein: CASSSRLSGGPTDTQYF

J gene: TRBJ1-1
V gene: TRBV7-3
D gene: NA
clone size: NA
CDR3 DNA: TGTGCCAGCAGCCCCTACCTGAACACTGAAGCTTTCTTT
CDR3 protein: CASSPYLNTEAFF

J gene: TRBJ1-6
V gene: TRBV6-6
D gene: NA
clone size: NA
CDR3 DNA: TGTGCCAGCAGTTACTCCGGCGAACAGATGAATTCACCCCTCCACTTT
CDR3 protein: CASSYSGEQMNSPLHF

J gene: TRBJ2-7
V gene: TRBV6-5
D gene: NA
clone size: NA
CDR3 DNA: TGTGCCAGCAGTTACTCCGGCGGTCCGAGCCCCCTCGAGCAGTACTTC
CDR3 protein: CASSYSGGPSPLEQYF

J gene: TRBJ2-1
V gene: TRBV7-2
D gene: TRBD2
clone size: NA
CDR3 DNA: TGTGCCAGCAGCGCCGGCGGGAGTCCCTCCTACAATGAGCAGTTCTTC
CDR3 protein: CASSAGGSPSYNEQFF

J gene: TRBJ1-5
V gene: TRBV20-1
D gene: NA
clone size: NA
CDR3 DNA: TGCAGTGCTATGTCGCGTCAGCCCCAGCATTTT
CDR3 protein: CSAMSRQPQHF

J gene: TRBJ2-3
V gene: TRBV29-1
D gene: TRBD2
clone size: once
CDR3 DNA: TGCAGCATAGAAGCGGGGGGGCCGACAGATACGCAGTATTTT
CDR3 protein: CSIEAGGPTDTQYF